The 27 T cell receptor beta chains listed next were all sequenced from one sample in a study of T cell repertoires in cytomegalovirus infection. No antigen has been assigned to these receptors. MiXCR, applied by TCRdb to the reads, yields one record per CDR3 protein. The repertoire holds 640,000 or so distinct CDR3 sequences, roughly a third seen once, with 18% in the top ten. The sequencing used cultured PBMCs, collected from culture after CMV antigen stimulation. These receptors were collected from a human donor in good health (CMV status not recorded). Some clones in this sample may be carry-over from other donors' samples.

This clonotype has a handful of counts. The chain recombines TRBV6-2 or TRBV6-3 with TRBJ2-7; TRBD2 matches 7 bases. V lost 4 bases to trimming and J lost 7 bases; unmatched junction nucleotides: 13. The CDR3 spans 15 residues. Germline-derived CDR1 and CDR2 are MNHEY and SVGEGT. The CDR3 sequence is CASSSKASGIDEQYF. Written as DNA, the CDR3 is TGTGCCAGCAGTTCAAAGGCTAGCGGAATTGATGAGCAGTACTTC.

V and J are TRBV12-3 or TRBV12-4 and TRBJ2-7; D gene uncertain. The V gene lost 5 bases and the J gene lost 3 bases, with 8 bases spanning the gap. The CDR3 loop spans 12 amino acids. CDR3 coding DNA: TGTGCCAGCAGTGACGTAAACTACGAGCAGTACTTC. Translated: CASSDVNYEQYF.

The V and J genes are TRBV2 and TRBJ1-2, with 9 bases fitting TRBD1. V lost 6 bases to trimming and J lost 3 bases; unmatched junction nucleotides: 11. This CDR3 spans 16 amino acids. The germline V gene encodes CDR1 SNHLY and CDR2 FYNNEI. DNA of the CDR3: TGTGCCAGCAGCCTTTACACAGGGGGCGCCGACTATGGCTACACCTTC. Protein: CASSLYTGGADYGYTF.

V and J are TRBV11-2 and TRBJ1-1, with D uncertain. The CDR3 consists of 13 residues. V lost 1 base to trimming and J lost 10 bases, with 13 bases between them. CDR1 is SGHAT and CDR2 is FQNNGV in the germline V gene. CDR3 region: CASSLVGYRVAFF. CDR3 coding DNA: TGTGCCAGCAGCTTAGTGGGTTATAGAGTAGCTTTCTTT. Together with reference TRBV11-2 and TRBJ1-1, the CDR3 gives the full variable domain: EAGVAQSPRYKIIEKRQSVAFWCNPISGHATLYWYQQILGQGPKLLIQFQNNGVVDDSQLPKDRFSAERLKGVDSTLKIQPAKLEDSAVYLCASSLVGYRVAFFGQGTRLTVV.

The chain carries TRBV12-3 or TRBV12-4 and TRBJ1-5; D perhaps matches TRBD1 (5 bases). This CDR3 region has 15 residues. Trimming cost V 4 bases and J 1 base, with 11 bases left between them. The CDR3 sequence: CASSSYRQSNQPQHF. The CDR3 nucleotides are TGTGCCAGCAGTTCCTATCGACAGAGCAATCAGCCCCAGCATTTT.

This clonotype has a handful of counts. The chain carries TRBV20-1 and TRBJ2-1; TRBD2 matches at 10 bases. CDR1 and CDR2 (germline): DFQATT, SNEGSKA (reference sequence). This CDR3 spans 13 amino acids. The V and J ends lost 3 bases and 10 bases, in that order; junction bases with no gene match: 6. The CDR3: CSARASGRNEQFF. In DNA form, the CDR3 reads TGCAGTGCTAGGGCTAGCGGGAGAAACGAGCAGTTCTTC.

The gene calls are TRBV27 and TRBJ2-2; TRBD2 matches 9 bases. This CDR3 region has 16 residues. V lost 4 bases and J lost 5; bases outside the gene matches: 8. The germline CDR1 and CDR2 sequences are MNHEY and SMNVEV (reference sequence). CDR3 sequence: CASSSLLAGLTGELFF. The CDR3 DNA follows: TGTGCCAGCAGTTCTCTTCTAGCGGGATTAACCGGGGAGCTGTTTTTT.

J is TRBJ1-4 and V is TRBV4-3; D is undetermined. The CDR3 runs to 15 residues. V shed 1 base and J shed 7 bases, with 13 bases lying between them. CDR1 is LGHNA, CDR2 YSLEER, per germline. CDR3 sequence reads: CASSQGAGNPEKLFF. The CDR3 region has the DNA TGCGCCAGCAGCCAAGGGGCGGGGAACCCTGAAAAACTGTTTTTT.

V is TRBV19 and J is TRBJ2-1; 8 positions agree with TRBD1. The V segment lost 3 bases and the J segment 9 bases; nucleotides outside the gene matches: 7. CDR1 and CDR2 (germline): LNHDA, SQIVND (reference sequence). This CDR3 region has 14 residues. The CDR3: CASSMMDRAGEQFF. Here the CDR3 DNA reads TGTGCCAGTAGTATGATGGACAGGGCGGGTGAGCAGTTCTTC.

This clonotype has at least ten counts. The rearrangement uses TRBV7-9 and TRBJ2-5; D gene ambiguous. Trimming cost V 5 bases and J 4 bases, with 2 bases left between them. CDR1 is SEHNR and CDR2 is FQNEAQ in the germline V gene (reference sequence). The CDR3 is 10 residues long. The CDR3 here is CASSRETQYF. The CDR3 DNA follows: TGTGCCAGCAGCCGAGAGACCCAGTACTTC.

This rearrangement joins TRBV6-6 to TRBJ2-7, with D possibly being TRBD1 (5 bases). Trimming shortened V by 1 base and J by 6 bases, and 13 bases separated the two germline ends. The germline V gene encodes CDR1 MNHNY and CDR2 SVGAGI (reference sequence). The CDR3 length is 14 residues. The CDR3 here is CASSYLQGDSEQYF. CDR3 DNA sequence: TGTGCCAGCAGTTACTTGCAGGGCGACAGCGAGCAGTACTTC.

This chain connects TRBV6-6 to TRBJ2-2, with unresolved D. Germline V gives CDR1 MNHNY, CDR2 SVGAGI (reference sequence). The CDR3 consists of 12 residues. Trimming left V 5 bases short and J 7 bases short, with 8 bases between. CDR3 region: CASSIQSGELFF. CDR3 DNA sequence: TGTGCCAGCAGTATCCAAAGCGGGGAGCTGTTTTTT.

This sequence joins TRBV4-1 and TRBJ2-1, with D perhaps matching TRBD2 (6 bases). Deletions cut 4 bases from V and 9 bases from J, with 19 bases between. The CDR3 length is 15 residues. Per germline, CDR1 MGHRA and CDR2 YSYEKL. DNA for the CDR3: TGCGCCAGCAGCCCACCGGGACTGAGTCCCAGTGAGCAGTTCTTC. Amino acids: CASSPPGLSPSEQFF.

This chain uses TRBV6-1 with TRBJ2-1; the D gene is possibly TRBD2 (7 bases). V lost 6 bases and J 6 bases, leaving 12 bases between the germline ends. Germline V lookup: CDR1 MNHNS, CDR2 SASEGT. The CDR3 length is 13 residues. The CDR3 reads CASRAGAPNEQFF. The CDR3 coding sequence is TGTGCCAGCAGGGCGGGGGCCCCCAATGAGCAGTTCTTC.

This clonotype came up many times. The chain combines TRBV7-3 with TRBJ2-3; maybe TRBD2 (6 bases). The germline V gene encodes CDR1 SGHTA and CDR2 FQGTGA. V lost 3 bases, J lost 0 bases, and 10 bases lay in between. This CDR3 is 15 amino acids long. The chain's CDR3 is CASSLLSGSTDTQYF. Written as DNA, the CDR3 is TGTGCCAGCAGCTTGTTGAGCGGGAGCACAGATACGCAGTATTTT. Together with reference TRBV7-3 and TRBJ2-3, the CDR3 gives the full variable domain: GAGVSQTPSNKVTEKGKYVELRCDPISGHTALYWYRQSLGQGPEFLIYFQGTGAADDSGLPNDRFFAVRPEGSVSTLKIQRTERGDSAVYLCASSLLSGSTDTQYFGPGTRLTVL.

This rearrangement joins TRBV28 to TRBJ1-3, with 7 bases aligning to TRBD1. Trimming removed 3 bases from V and 0 bases from J; junction bases left unmatched: 8. The CDR3 has 17 residues. Germline V gene data show CDR1 as MDHEN and CDR2 as SYDVKM. The chain's CDR3 is CASSFGAPGGSGNTIYF. The DNA for the CDR3 is TGTGCCAGCAGTTTCGGAGCGCCAGGGGGCTCTGGAAACACCATATATTTT.

The V gene is TRBV7-9, the J gene TRBJ2-7; D possibly corresponds to TRBD1 (6 bases). Germline loops: CDR1 SEHNR, CDR2 FQNEAQ (reference sequence). The V end was cut by 5 bases, the J end by 2 bases, with 13 bases between. The CDR3 spans 14 residues. CDR3 loop: CASSPRTAAYEQYF. The CDR3, as DNA: TGTGCCAGCAGCCCCCGGACAGCCGCCTACGAGCAGTACTTC.

CDR3 DNA sequence: TGCAGTGCTAGAGGGAGGGGTCCCCTCCATCAGTTCTTC. Protein sequence: CSARGRGPLHQFF. The V gene is TRBV20-1, the J gene TRBJ2-1; TRBD2 might be the D (6 bases). CDR1 DFQATT and CDR2 SNEGSKA come from the germline V gene (reference sequence). V dropped 1 base and J dropped 13 bases, with 17 bases sitting between them. The CDR3 is 13 amino acids.

This chain uses TRBV4-2 with TRBJ2-5; D may be TRBD2 (6 bases). The length of the CDR3 is 15 residues. The V gene's germline CDR1 is LGHNA and CDR2 YNFKEQ. V shed 1 base and J shed 4 bases, with 13 bases lying between them. This CDR3 reads CASSQGEDTRETQYF. DNA for the CDR3: TGTGCCAGCAGCCAAGGGGAGGACACCAGAGAGACCCAGTACTTC.

This clonotype was recorded only once. The chain has TRBV9 and TRBJ2-7, with 7 bases matching TRBD2. In germline, CDR1 is SGDLS, CDR2 YYNGEE. The CDR3 length is 15 residues. J lost 3 bases, V lost 0 bases, and 6 bases had no gene match. The CDR3 bases are TGTGCCAGCAGCGTAGGGGGGGGACGGGACTACGAGCAGTACTTC. It yields the protein CASSVGGGRDYEQYF.

This chain joins TRBV20-1 and TRBJ2-1; TRBD2 agrees at 9 bases. The CDR3 spans 14 residues. The V gene's germline CDR1 is DFQATT and CDR2 SNEGSKA (reference sequence). The J segment lost 6 bases and the V segment lost 3 bases, leaving 6 bases of the junction unmatched. DNA for the CDR3: TGCAGTGCTAGGGGGCGGGAGGGGGGCAATGAGCAGTTCTTC. Encoded protein: CSARGREGGNEQFF.

This clonotype was seen a handful of times. One end of the junction is discordant with germline, which a read error may explain. This chain joins TRBV4-1 and TRBJ2-3, with D perhaps TRBD1 or TRBD2 (6 bases each). Germline loops: CDR1 MGHRA, CDR2 YSYEKL. The CDR3 is 16 residues long. The DNA for the CDR3 is TGTGCCAGCAGCCAAGCTGCGAGGGGGGCAGTAGATACGCAGTATTTT. It specifies CASSQAARGAVDTQYF.

This clonotype turned up a few times. V gene TRBV7-9 combines with J gene TRBJ2-3, with 11 nucleotides matching TRBD2. This CDR3 contains 14 residues. J gave up 6 bases and V 5 bases, and 4 bases lay outside the gene matches. Germline V lookup: CDR1 SEHNR, CDR2 FQNEAQ (reference sequence). CDR3 loop: CASSPTSGVDTQYF. The DNA of the CDR3 is TGTGCCAGCAGCCCGACTAGCGGGGTCGATACGCAGTATTTT.

This clonotype occurred a few times. This chain joins TRBV2 and TRBJ2-1; 10 bases line up with TRBD2. Losses at the gene ends were 8 bases for V and 5 bases for J; bases not matched to a gene: 9. Germline V gene sequence: CDR1 SNHLY, CDR2 FYNNEI. There are 15 residues in the CDR3. In DNA, the CDR3 is TGTGCCAGCGGAACCACTAGCGGGGTAAACAATGAGCAGTTCTTC. Translation: CASGTTSGVNNEQFF.

This clonotype has only one observation. The gene calls are TRBV6-1 and TRBJ1-2; maybe TRBD1 (6 bases). This CDR3 has 15 amino acids. The germline V gene encodes CDR1 MNHNS and CDR2 SASEGT. The V gene lost 6 bases and the J gene lost 6 bases, with 20 bases spanning the gap. CDR3 in DNA: TGTGCCAGCAGGAACGGGGGGCAGGGTCGGGATGGCTACACCTTC. It specifies CASRNGGQGRDGYTF.

V gene TRBV7-8 combines with J gene TRBJ2-7, with D tentatively TRBD2 (5 bases). CDR1 is SGHVS and CDR2 is FQNEAQ in the germline V gene. Trimming removed 5 bases from V and 7 bases from J, with 18 bases in between. The CDR3 covers 14 residues. CDR3 sequence: CASSPGGPAREQYF. The CDR3 bases are TGTGCCAGCAGCCCAGGAGGACCGGCTCGGGAGCAGTACTTC.

The V gene is TRBV20-1, the J gene TRBJ2-5; D may be TRBD1 (6 bases). The CDR3 totals 14 residues. Germline lookup yields CDR1 DFQATT and CDR2 SNEGSKA (reference sequence). CDR3 protein: CSPKGVAYQETQYF. Written as DNA, the CDR3 is TGCAGCCCTAAGGGGGTGGCGTACCAAGAGACCCAGTACTTC.